This paragraph covers one TCR beta chain sequence. The assay was immunoSEQ multiplex PCR, and TCRdb's table has in-frame clones only and misses some. The sample carries about 84,000 clones, 98% recorded once. This sample is part of a study of technical replicates of blood from several donors. This sequence was found in a human donor in good health. What was sequenced was T cells isolated from PBMCs.

This CDR3 is CASADQTGINQPQHF. The CDR3 nucleotides read TGTGCCAGCGCCGATCAGACAGGAATTAATCAGCCCCAGCATTTT. This chain uses TRBV7-8 with TRBJ1-5, with D possibly being TRBD1 (6 bases). CDR1 SGHVS and CDR2 FQNEAQ come from the germline V gene. With 8 bases removed from V and 4 bases from J, the gap between germline ends came to 18 bases. The CDR3 extends over 15 amino acids.